The T cell receptor (beta chain) under discussion was sequenced for a study of cytomegalovirus exposure and HLA in healthy donors. Overall study: Earlier sequencing of 150 million to 200 million T cells yielded roughly 120 million unique TCR beta sequences.

To note about this clone: Antigen: not known.

Both 60 Vbeta primers and 13 Jbeta primers went into the PCR. Here immunoSEQ multiplex PCR was the method, and the copy in TCRdb shows in-frame clones only, minus some. In the table there are 40,000 to 55,000 clones, approximately 70% of which are singletons. With 6 bases removed from V and 2 bases from J, the gap between germline ends came to 13 bases. The CDR3 extends over 14 amino acids. Germline V gene lookup returns CDR1 SNHLY and CDR2 FYNNEI. Study-level findings and limits: Later on, an analysis found that several of the most significant clusters appeared to be linked to common viral pathogens, which included parvovirus B19. Productive rates of about 87% or about 30% were seen for most TCR beta V segments in an earlier analysis. By a later analysis, the bulk of CMV-associated TCR beta chains appeared HLA-restricted.

Material for sequencing was PBMCs. The receptor comes from a man aged 18 to 30 in good health and CMV-seronegative. This chain links TRBV2 with TRBJ1-1, with D tentatively TRBD1 (5 bases). The CDR3 loop is CASRTLTGNTEAFF. CDR3 DNA sequence: TGTGCCAGCAGGACACTAACAGGAAACACTGAAGCTTTCTTT.